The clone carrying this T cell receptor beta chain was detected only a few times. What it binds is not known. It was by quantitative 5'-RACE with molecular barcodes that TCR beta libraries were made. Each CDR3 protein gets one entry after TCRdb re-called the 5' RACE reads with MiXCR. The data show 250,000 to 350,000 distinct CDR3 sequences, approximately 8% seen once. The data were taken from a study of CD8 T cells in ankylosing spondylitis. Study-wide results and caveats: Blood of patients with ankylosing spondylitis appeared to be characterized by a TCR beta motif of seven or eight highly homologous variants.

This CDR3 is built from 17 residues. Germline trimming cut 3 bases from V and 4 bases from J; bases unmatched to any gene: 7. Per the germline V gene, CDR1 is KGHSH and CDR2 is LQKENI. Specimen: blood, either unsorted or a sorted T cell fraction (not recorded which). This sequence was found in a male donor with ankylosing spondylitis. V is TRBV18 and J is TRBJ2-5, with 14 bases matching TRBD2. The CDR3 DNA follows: TGTGCCAGCTCACCGGGACTAGCGGGAGCGAGGTCAGAGACCCAGTACTTC. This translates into CASSPGLAGARSETQYF. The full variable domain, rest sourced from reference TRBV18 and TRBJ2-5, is NAGVMQNPRHLVRRRGQEARLRCSPMKGHSHVYWYRQLPEEGLKFMVYLQKENIIDESGMPKERFSAEFPKEGPSILRIQQVVRGDSAAYFCASSPGLAGARSETQYFGPGTRLLVL.